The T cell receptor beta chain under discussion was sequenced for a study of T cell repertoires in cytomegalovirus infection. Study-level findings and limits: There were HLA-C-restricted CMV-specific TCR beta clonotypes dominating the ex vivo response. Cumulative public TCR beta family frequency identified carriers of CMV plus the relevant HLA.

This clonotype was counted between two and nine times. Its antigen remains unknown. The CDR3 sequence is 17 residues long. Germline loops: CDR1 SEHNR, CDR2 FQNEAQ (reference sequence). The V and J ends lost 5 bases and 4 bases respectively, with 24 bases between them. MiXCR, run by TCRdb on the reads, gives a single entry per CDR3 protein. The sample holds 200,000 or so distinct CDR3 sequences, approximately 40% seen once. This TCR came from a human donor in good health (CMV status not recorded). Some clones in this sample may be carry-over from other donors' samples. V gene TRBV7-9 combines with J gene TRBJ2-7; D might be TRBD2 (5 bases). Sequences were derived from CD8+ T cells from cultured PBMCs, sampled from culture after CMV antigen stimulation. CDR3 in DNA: TGTGCCAGCAGCCCCGCAGACCCCCGTGGGCGGGTTTACGAGCAGTACTTC. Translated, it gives CASSPADPRGRVYEQYF.